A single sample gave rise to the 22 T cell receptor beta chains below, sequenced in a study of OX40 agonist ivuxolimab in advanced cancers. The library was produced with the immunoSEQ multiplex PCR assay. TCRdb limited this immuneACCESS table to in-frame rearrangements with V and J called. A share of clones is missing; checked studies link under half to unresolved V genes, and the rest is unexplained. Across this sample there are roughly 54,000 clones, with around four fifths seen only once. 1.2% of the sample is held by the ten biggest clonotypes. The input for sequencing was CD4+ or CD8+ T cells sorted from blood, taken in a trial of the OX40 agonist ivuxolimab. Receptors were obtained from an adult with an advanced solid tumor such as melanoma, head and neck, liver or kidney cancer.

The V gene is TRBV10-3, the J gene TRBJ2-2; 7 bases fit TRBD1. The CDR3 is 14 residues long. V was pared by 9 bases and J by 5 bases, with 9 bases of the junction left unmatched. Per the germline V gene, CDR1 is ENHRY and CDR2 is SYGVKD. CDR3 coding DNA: TGTGCCATTAAAGGGGGCGAGTATACCGGGGAGCTGTTTTTT. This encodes CAIKGGEYTGELFF.

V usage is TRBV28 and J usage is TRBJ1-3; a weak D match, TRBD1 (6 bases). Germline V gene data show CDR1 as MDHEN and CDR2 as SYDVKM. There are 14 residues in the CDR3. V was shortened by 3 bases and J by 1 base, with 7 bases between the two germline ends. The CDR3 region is CASSFRGSGNTIYF. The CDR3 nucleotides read TGTGCCAGCAGTTTCAGGGGTTCTGGAAACACCATATATTTT.

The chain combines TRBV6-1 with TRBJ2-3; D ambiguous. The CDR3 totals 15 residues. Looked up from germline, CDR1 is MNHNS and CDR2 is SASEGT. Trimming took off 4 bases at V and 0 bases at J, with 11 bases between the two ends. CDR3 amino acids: CASSGASASTDTQYF. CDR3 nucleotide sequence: TGTGCCAGCAGTGGAGCTTCCGCTAGCACAGATACGCAGTATTTT.

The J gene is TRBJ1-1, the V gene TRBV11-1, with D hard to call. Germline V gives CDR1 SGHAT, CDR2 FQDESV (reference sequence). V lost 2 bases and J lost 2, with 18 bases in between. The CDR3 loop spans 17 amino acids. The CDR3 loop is CASSLPRAVGGNTEAFF. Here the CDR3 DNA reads TGTGCCAGCAGCTTACCCCGAGCGGTTGGCGGTAACACTGAAGCTTTCTTT. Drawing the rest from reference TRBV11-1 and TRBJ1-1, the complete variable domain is EAEVAQSPRYKITEKSQAVAFWCDPISGHATLYWYRQILGQGPELLVQFQDESVVDDSQLPKDRFSAERLKGVDSTLKIQPAELGDSAMYLCASSLPRAVGGNTEAFFGQGTRLTVV.

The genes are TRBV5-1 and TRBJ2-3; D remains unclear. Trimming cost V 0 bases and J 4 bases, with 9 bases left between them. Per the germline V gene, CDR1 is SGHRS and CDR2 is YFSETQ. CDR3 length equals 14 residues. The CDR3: CASSLALPPDTQYF. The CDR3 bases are TGCGCCAGCAGCTTGGCCCTCCCCCCAGATACGCAGTATTTT.

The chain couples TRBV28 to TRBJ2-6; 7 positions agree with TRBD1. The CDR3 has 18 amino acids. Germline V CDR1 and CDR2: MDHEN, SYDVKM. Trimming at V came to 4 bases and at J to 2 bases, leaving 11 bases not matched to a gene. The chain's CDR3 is CASSSYTTGHPGANVLTF. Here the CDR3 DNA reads TGTGCCAGCAGTTCTTACACGACAGGGCACCCTGGGGCCAACGTCCTGACTTTC.

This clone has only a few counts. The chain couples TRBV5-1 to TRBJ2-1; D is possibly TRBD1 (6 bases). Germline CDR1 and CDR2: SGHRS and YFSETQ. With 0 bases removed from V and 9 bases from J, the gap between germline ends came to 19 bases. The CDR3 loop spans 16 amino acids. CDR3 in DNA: TGCGCCAGCAGCTTGGGCCAGTTCCTTCTAGGGGGTGAGCAGTTCTTC. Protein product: CASSLGQFLLGGEQFF.

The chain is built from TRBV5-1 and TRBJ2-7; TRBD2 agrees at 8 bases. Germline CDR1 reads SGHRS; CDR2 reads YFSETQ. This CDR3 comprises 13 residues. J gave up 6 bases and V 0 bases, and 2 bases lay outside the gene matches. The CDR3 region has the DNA TGCGCCAGCAGCTTGGTAAGCGGGAGCGAGCAGTACTTC. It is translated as CASSLVSGSEQYF.

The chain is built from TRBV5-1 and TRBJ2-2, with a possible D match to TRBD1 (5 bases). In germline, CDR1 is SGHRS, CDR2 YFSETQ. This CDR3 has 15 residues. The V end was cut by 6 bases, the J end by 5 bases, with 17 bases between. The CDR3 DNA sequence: TGCGCCAGCATCCCGTCAGGGTTCAAGACCGGGGAGCTGTTTTTT. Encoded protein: CASIPSGFKTGELFF.

The CDR3 protein is CATETQPGRSQFF. CDR3 nucleotide sequence: TGTGCCACCGAAACCCAACCCGGGAGGTCCCAGTTCTTC. The chain employs TRBV28 and TRBJ2-1; 7 nucleotides line up with TRBD2. This CDR3 is built from 13 residues. Trimming at V came to 10 bases and at J to 13 bases, leaving 16 bases not matched to a gene. Germline-derived CDR1 and CDR2 are MDHEN and SYDVKM.

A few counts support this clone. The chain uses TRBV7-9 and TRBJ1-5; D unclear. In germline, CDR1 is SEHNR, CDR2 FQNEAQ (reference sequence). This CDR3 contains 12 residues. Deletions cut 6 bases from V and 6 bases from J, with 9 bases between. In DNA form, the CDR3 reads TGTGCCAGCAGTTCTGGAGTTCAGCCCCAGCATTTT. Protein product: CASSSGVQPQHF.

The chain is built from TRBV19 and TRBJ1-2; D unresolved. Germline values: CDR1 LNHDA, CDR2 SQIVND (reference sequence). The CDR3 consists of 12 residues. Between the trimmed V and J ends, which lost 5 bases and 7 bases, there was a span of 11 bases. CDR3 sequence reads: CASSPFESGYTF. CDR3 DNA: TGTGCCAGTAGTCCATTTGAATCTGGCTACACCTTC.

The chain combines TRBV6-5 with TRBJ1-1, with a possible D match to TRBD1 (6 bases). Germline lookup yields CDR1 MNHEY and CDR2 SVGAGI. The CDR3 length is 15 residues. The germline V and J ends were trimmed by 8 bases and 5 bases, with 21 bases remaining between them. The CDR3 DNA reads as TGTGCCAGCGATCGTGGGGGGCGCGAGGGGACTGAAGCTTTCTTT. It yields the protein CASDRGGREGTEAFF.

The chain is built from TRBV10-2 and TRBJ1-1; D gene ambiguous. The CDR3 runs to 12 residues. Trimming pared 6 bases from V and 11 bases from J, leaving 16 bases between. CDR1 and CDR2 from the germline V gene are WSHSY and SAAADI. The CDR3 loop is CASRGQDRQAFF. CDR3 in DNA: TGCGCCAGCAGAGGTCAGGACCGGCAGGCTTTCTTT.

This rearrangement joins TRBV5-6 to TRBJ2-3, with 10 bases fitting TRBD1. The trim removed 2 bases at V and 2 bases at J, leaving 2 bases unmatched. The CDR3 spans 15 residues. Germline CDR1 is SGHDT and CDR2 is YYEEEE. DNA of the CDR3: TGTGCCAGCAGCTTCGACAGGGGGCACACAGATACGCAGTATTTT. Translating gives CASSFDRGHTDTQYF.

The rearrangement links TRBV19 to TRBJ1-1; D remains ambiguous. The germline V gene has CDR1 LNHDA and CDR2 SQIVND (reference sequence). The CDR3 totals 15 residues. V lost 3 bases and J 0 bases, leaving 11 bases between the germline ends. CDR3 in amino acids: CASSIRPPMNTEAFF. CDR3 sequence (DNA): TGTGCCAGTAGTATTAGGCCGCCAATGAACACTGAAGCTTTCTTT.

In nucleotides, the CDR3 is TGTGCCACCAGCAGAGATCTGGACGAGCAGTACTTC. Encoded protein: CATSRDLDEQYF. V usage is TRBV15 and J usage is TRBJ2-5; D is undetermined. Judging by the DNA end, TRBJ2-7 fits better; the J call may be wrong. This CDR3 is 12 amino acids long. The V gene's germline CDR1 is LNHNV and CDR2 YYDKDF (reference sequence).

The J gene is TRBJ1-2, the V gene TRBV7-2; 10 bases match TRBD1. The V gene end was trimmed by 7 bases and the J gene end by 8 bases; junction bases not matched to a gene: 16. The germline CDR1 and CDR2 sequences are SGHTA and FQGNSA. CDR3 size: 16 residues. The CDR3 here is CASTLALSGQGHGYTF. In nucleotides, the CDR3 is TGTGCCAGCACTCTAGCACTATCGGGACAGGGGCACGGCTACACCTTC.

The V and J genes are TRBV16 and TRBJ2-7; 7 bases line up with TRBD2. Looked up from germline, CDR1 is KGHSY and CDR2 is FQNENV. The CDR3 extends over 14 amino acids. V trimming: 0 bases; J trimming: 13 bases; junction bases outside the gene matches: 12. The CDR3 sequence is CASSQSGGSGSLYF. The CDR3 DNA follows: TGTGCCAGCAGCCAATCGGGCGGGAGCGGTTCCCTATACTTC.

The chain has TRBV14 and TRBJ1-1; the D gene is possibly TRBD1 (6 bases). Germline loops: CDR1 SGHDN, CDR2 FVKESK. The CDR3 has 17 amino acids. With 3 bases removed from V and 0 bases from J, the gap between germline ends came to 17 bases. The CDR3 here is CASSHSPLDRLNTEAFF. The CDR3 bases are TGTGCCAGCAGCCATTCCCCACTGGACAGACTGAACACTGAAGCTTTCTTT.

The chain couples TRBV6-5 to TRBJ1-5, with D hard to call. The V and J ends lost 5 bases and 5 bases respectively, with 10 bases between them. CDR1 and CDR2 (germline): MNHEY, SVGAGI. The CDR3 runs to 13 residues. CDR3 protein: CASSPLGDQPQHF. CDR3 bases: TGTGCCAGCAGTCCCCTAGGAGATCAGCCCCAGCATTTT.

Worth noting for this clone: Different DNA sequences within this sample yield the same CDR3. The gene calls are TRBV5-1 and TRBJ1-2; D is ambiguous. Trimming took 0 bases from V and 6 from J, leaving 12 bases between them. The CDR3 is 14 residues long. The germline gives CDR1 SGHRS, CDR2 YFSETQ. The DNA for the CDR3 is TGCGCCAGCAGCTTGGGCGGGGTGGGTGATGGCTACACCTTC. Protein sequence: CASSLGGVGDGYTF.